A selection of T cell receptor beta chains follows, all from one sample in a study of blood T cell repertoires in COVID-19. The assay was immunoSEQ multiplex PCR, and TCRdb's table has in-frame clones only and misses some. The table shows under 550,000 clones, with approximately 90% occurring only once. The source material was peripheral blood. The source is a man younger than 30 with COVID-19, enrolled during active disease. The CDR3 runs from the conserved cysteine through the conserved F or W. Fields, in order: clone size, V gene, J gene, D gene, CDR3 protein, CDR3 DNA. The D gene is left open where the match is weak. Size values are once, few and many counts, or a class for expanded clones, and some rows have none.

once	TRBV20-1	TRBJ1-1	TRBD1	CSASGQGMNTEAFF	TGCAGTGCTAGTGGACAGGGTATGAACACTGAAGCTTTCTTT
NA	TRBV6-5	TRBJ1-1	NA	CASSYSGGGTEAFF	TGTGCCAGCAGTTACTCGGGGGGGGGCACTGAAGCTTTCTTT
NA	TRBV3-1/TRBV3-2	TRBJ1-6	NA	CASSQDRAGDSPLHF	TGTGCCAGCAGCCAAGATCGGGCAGGGGATTCACCCCTCCACTTT
NA	TRBV28	TRBJ1-6	NA	CASNPGAHSSPLHF	TGTGCCAGCAATCCGGGAGCTCACAGTTCACCCCTCCACTTT
NA	TRBV3-1/TRBV3-2	TRBJ2-7	NA	CASSQDWGGATYEQYF	TGTGCCAGCAGCCAAGATTGGGGGGGGGCCACCTACGAGCAGTACTTC
NA	TRBV29-1	TRBJ2-7	NA	CSVVHGGDEQYF	TGCAGCGTTGTTCACGGAGGCGACGAGCAGTACTTC
NA	TRBV6-5	TRBJ2-1	TRBD1	CASKQGDEQFF	TGTGCCAGCAAGCAGGGGGATGAGCAGTTCTTC
NA	TRBV3-1/TRBV3-2	TRBJ2-5	NA	CASSQGASQYF	TGTGCCAGCAGCCAAGGGGCCTCCCAGTACTTC
NA	TRBV7-2	TRBJ2-7	TRBD2	CASSPGTSVYEQYF	TGTGCCAGCAGTCCCGGGACTAGCGTCTACGAGCAGTACTTC
NA	TRBV27	TRBJ2-1	NA	CASSPGKTYNEQFF	TGTGCCAGCAGTCCCGGGAAGACATACAATGAGCAGTTCTTC
once	TRBV11-3	TRBJ2-1	NA	CASRRMTAASYNEQFF	TGTGCCAGCAGGCGTATGACAGCAGCCTCCTACAATGAGCAGTTCTTC
NA	TRBV6-6	TRBJ1-1	NA	CASSGDSNTEAFF	TGTGCCAGCAGTGGCGACAGTAACACTGAAGCTTTCTTT
NA	TRBV27	TRBJ1-2	TRBD1	CASSPSDRVVNGYTF	TGTGCCAGCAGTCCGTCAGACAGGGTGGTAAATGGCTACACCTTC
NA	TRBV28	TRBJ2-5	TRBD1	CASSSRDRETQYF	TGTGCCAGCAGTTCCCGGGACAGAGAGACCCAGTACTTC
NA	TRBV3-1/TRBV3-2	TRBJ2-3	NA	CASSGAGRGTDTQYF	TGTGCCAGCAGCGGGGCGGGAAGGGGCACAGATACGCAGTATTTT
NA	TRBV27	TRBJ2-1	NA	CASSKRYSYNEQFF	TGTGCCAGCAGTAAGCGGTACTCCTACAATGAGCAGTTCTTC
once	TRBV3-1/TRBV3-2	TRBJ2-1	TRBD1	CASSLKVSGQGSYNEQFF	TGTGCCAGCAGCTTAAAGGTATCGGGACAGGGTTCTTACAATGAGCAGTTCTTC
NA	TRBV24-1	TRBJ2-3	NA	CATSNDRMSTDTQYF	TGTGCCACCTCCAATGACAGAATGAGCACAGATACGCAGTATTTT
NA	TRBV25-1	TRBJ1-1	TRBD1	CASSDPGQGRAEAFF	TGTGCCAGCAGTGATCCGGGACAGGGAAGGGCTGAAGCTTTCTTT
NA	TRBV5-1	TRBJ2-5	NA	CASSDQGVWETQYF	TGCGCCAGCAGCGACCAGGGTGTTTGGGAGACCCAGTACTTC
once	TRBV12-3/TRBV12-4	TRBJ2-1	NA	CASSWGGGSEQFF	TGTGCCAGCAGTTGGGGTGGGGGGTCGGAGCAGTTCTTC
NA	TRBV27	TRBJ2-1	TRBD1	CASSNDRGAEQFF	TGTGCCAGCAGTAATGACAGGGGGGCTGAGCAGTTCTTC
NA	TRBV27	TRBJ1-2	TRBD1	CASSLTPGQGIYYGYTF	TGTGCCAGCAGTTTAACACCGGGACAGGGGATCTATTATGGCTACACCTTC
NA	TRBV7-2	TRBJ2-5	NA	CASSSFRRTETQYF	TGTGCCAGCAGCTCCTTCCGGAGGACTGAGACCCAGTACTTC
NA	TRBV9	TRBJ1-4	NA	CASSPRGSGEKLFF	TGTGCCAGCAGCCCCCGGGGGAGTGGTGAAAAACTGTTTTTT
NA	TRBV5-8	TRBJ1-2	NA	CASSLRGPGYTF	TGTGCCAGCAGCTTGAGAGGGCCCGGCTACACCTTC
NA	TRBV3-1/TRBV3-2	TRBJ1-1	NA	CASSQGTGEAFF	TGTGCCAGCAGCCAAGGGACGGGAGAAGCTTTCTTT
NA	TRBV2	TRBJ2-7	NA	CASRGDLSYEQYF	TGTGCCAGCAGGGGGGACTTATCCTACGAGCAGTACTTC
NA	TRBV2	TRBJ1-2	NA	CASSAGTSGGYGYTF	TGTGCCAGCAGTGCGGGGACATCCGGCGGTTATGGCTACACCTTC
NA	TRBV6-8	TRBJ2-2	TRBD2	CARHSAGAGGELFF	TGTGCCAGACACTCAGCGGGAGCTGGCGGGGAGCTGTTTTTT
NA	TRBV7-9	TRBJ1-2	NA	CASSYGGFQGRNYGYTF	TGTGCCAGCAGCTATGGGGGGTTTCAGGGCCGTAACTATGGCTACACCTTC
NA	TRBV6-4	TRBJ2-1	TRBD2	CASSEGGGADEQFF	TGTGCCAGCAGTGAGGGCGGGGGGGCAGATGAGCAGTTCTTC
NA	TRBV6-5	TRBJ1-5	NA	CASSPPGGNQPQHF	TGTGCCAGCAGTCCCCCGGGGGGGAATCAGCCCCAGCATTTT
NA	TRBV6-4	TRBJ1-2	TRBD1	CASSDPGQGYTF	TGTGCCAGCAGTGACCCGGGACAGGGCTACACCTTC
NA	TRBV2	TRBJ2-6	NA	CASRAPAVTLWGQFSGANVLTF	TGTGCCAGTAGGGCCCCAGCTGTAACATTGTGGGGACAATTCTCTGGGGCCAACGTCCTGACTTTC
NA	TRBV6-5	TRBJ2-7	TRBD2	CASSYSGAGGAWEYF	TGTGCCAGCAGTTATTCGGGAGCGGGGGGCGCCTGGGAGTACTTC
once	TRBV2	TRBJ2-3	NA	CASSERWATDTQYF	TGTGCCAGCAGTGAACGGTGGGCCACAGATACGCAGTATTTT
NA	TRBV18	TRBJ2-7	NA	CASSPGVGQGKEQYF	TGTGCCAGCTCACCGGGGGTAGGGCAGGGGAAGGAGCAGTACTTC
NA	TRBV5-1	TRBJ2-5	NA	CASSLGAIAETQYF	TGCGCCAGCAGCTTGGGGGCGATCGCGGAGACCCAGTACTTC
NA	TRBV3-1/TRBV3-2	TRBJ1-2	TRBD1	CASSQYRGGDGYTF	TGTGCCAGCAGCCAGTACAGGGGCGGGGATGGCTACACCTTC
NA	TRBV11-3	TRBJ2-1	TRBD2	CASSLAGLAGHEQFF	TGTGCCAGCAGCTTAGCCGGTCTAGCGGGCCATGAGCAGTTCTTC
NA	TRBV27	TRBJ2-1	NA	CASSGRTGHQFF	TGTGCCAGCAGCGGACGGACGGGACACCAGTTCTTC
NA	TRBV19	TRBJ2-1	NA	CASGTSQSSYNEQFF	TGTGCCAGCGGTACTTCACAGAGCTCCTACAATGAGCAGTTCTTC
NA	TRBV2	TRBJ1-2	TRBD1	CARGTGIGGYTF	TGTGCCCGCGGGACAGGGATCGGTGGCTACACCTTC
NA	TRBV7-9	TRBJ2-5	TRBD1	CASSRGRSEETQYF	TGTGCCAGCAGTAGGGGGCGATCGGAAGAGACCCAGTACTTC
NA	TRBV11-3	TRBJ2-5	TRBD1	CASSLEGGQGPWETQYF	TGTGCCAGCAGCTTAGAGGGGGGACAGGGTCCTTGGGAGACCCAGTACTTC
NA	TRBV5-1	TRBJ2-7	NA	CASSLGKGARGEDYEQYF	TGCGCCAGCAGCTTAGGGAAAGGAGCTCGCGGGGAAGACTACGAGCAGTACTTC
NA	TRBV7-7	TRBJ2-1	NA	CASSPGGPGSNEQFF	TGTGCCAGCAGCCCGGGGGGCCCTGGTAGTAATGAGCAGTTCTTC
NA	TRBV4-1	TRBJ2-7	NA	CASSQDWGSLNSYEQYF	TGCGCCAGCAGCCAAGATTGGGGCAGTTTAAACTCCTACGAGCAGTACTTC
NA	TRBV12-3/TRBV12-4	TRBJ2-7	NA	CASSLVMAEQYF	TGTGCCAGCAGTTTAGTGATGGCCGAGCAGTACTTC
NA	TRBV11-2	TRBJ2-1	TRBD2	CASSFPRAGGRGNEQFF	TGTGCCAGCAGCTTCCCTCGAGCGGGAGGAAGGGGCAATGAGCAGTTCTTC
NA	TRBV7-9	TRBJ2-7	NA	CASSRGGAEQYF	TGTGCCAGCAGCAGAGGAGGGGCCGAGCAGTACTTC
NA	TRBV5-4	TRBJ2-3	TRBD2	CASSDGTSGGPGDTQYF	TGTGCCAGCAGCGACGGGACTAGCGGGGGACCGGGAGATACGCAGTATTTT
NA	TRBV6-1	TRBJ2-7	NA	CASSDAAAYEQYF	TGTGCCAGCAGTGACGCGGCCGCCTACGAGCAGTACTTC
NA	TRBV23-1	TRBJ1-1	NA	CARVFGAFF	TGCGCCCGCGTATTTGGAGCTTTCTTT
once	TRBV6-1	TRBJ1-5	NA	CASSDTRDQPQHF	TGTGCCAGCAGTGACACCAGGGATCAGCCCCAGCATTTT
NA	TRBV19	TRBJ2-3	NA	CASSIKRLTDTQYF	TGTGCCAGTAGTATTAAGCGCCTCACAGATACGCAGTATTTT
once	TRBV2	TRBJ2-3	TRBD2	CASSGWTSGRGGTDTQYF	TGTGCCAGCAGTGGCTGGACTAGCGGGCGGGGGGGCACAGATACGCAGTATTTT
NA	TRBV24-1	TRBJ2-7	NA	CATSGVPPSNEQYF	TGTGCCACCAGTGGCGTCCCTCCGAGTAACGAGCAGTACTTC